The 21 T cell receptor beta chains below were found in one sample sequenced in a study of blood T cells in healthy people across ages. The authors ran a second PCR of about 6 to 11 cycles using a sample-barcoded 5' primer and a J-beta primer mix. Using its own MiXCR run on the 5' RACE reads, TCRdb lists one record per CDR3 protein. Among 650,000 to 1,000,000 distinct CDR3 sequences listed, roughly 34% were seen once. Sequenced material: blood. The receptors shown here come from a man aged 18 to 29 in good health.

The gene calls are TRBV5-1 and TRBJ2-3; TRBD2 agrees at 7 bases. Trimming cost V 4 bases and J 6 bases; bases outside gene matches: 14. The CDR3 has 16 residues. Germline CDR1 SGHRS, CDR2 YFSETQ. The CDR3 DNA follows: TGCGCCAGCAGCGCCCGTGCCAGCGGGGAAGGGGATACGCAGTATTTT. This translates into CASSARASGEGDTQYF.

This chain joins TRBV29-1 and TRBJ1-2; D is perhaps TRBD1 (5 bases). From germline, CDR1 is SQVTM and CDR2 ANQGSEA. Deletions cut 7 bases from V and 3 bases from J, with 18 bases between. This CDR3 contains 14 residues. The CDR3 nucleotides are TGCAGCGCTAACCTGTTGGGGGGTCACTATGGCTACACCTTC. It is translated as CSANLLGGHYGYTF.

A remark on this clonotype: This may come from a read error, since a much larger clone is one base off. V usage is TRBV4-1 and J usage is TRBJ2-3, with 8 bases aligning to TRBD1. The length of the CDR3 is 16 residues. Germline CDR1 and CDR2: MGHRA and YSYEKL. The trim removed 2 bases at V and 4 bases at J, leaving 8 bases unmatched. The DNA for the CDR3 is TGCGCCAGCAGCCAACCTGGACAGGGAGTCGCAGATACGCAGTATTTT. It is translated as CASSQPGQGVADTQYF.

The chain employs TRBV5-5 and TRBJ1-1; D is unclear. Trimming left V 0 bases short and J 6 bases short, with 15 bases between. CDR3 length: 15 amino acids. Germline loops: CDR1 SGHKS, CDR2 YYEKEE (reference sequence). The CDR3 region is CASSLEGRPAAEAFF. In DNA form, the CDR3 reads TGTGCCAGCAGCTTGGAAGGGCGCCCCGCAGCTGAAGCTTTCTTT. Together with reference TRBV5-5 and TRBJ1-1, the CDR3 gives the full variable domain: DAGVTQSPTHLIKTRGQQVTLRCSPISGHKSVSWYQQVLGQGPQFIFQYYEKEERGRGNFPDRFSARQFPNYSSELNVNALLLGDSALYLCASSLEGRPAAEAFFGQGTRLTVV.

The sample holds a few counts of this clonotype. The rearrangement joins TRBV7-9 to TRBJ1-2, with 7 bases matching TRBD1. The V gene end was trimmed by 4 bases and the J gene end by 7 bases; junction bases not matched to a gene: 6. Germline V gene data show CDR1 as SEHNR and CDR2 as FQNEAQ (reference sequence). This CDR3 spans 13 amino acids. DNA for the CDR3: TGTGCCAGCAGCTCGGACGGACAGGTTGGCTACACCTTC. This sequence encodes CASSSDGQVGYTF.

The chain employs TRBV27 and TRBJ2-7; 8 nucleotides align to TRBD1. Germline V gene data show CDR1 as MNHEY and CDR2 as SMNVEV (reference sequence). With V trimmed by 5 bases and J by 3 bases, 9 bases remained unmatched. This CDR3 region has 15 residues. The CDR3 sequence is CASSPTGGLIYEQYF. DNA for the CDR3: TGTGCCAGCAGTCCTACAGGGGGTTTAATCTACGAGCAGTACTTC.

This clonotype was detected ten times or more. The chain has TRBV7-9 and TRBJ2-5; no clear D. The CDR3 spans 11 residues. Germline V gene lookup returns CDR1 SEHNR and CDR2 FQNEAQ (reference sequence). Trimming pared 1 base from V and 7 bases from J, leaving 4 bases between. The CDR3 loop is CASSLGPTQYF. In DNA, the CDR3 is TGTGCCAGCAGCTTAGGTCCGACCCAGTACTTC.

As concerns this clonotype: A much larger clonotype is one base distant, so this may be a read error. The CDR3: CRVEGGTFLSYEQYF. As DNA, the CDR3 is TGCAGAGTTGAAGGGGGGACTTTCCTCTCCTACGAGCAGTACTTC. The chain joins TRBV29-1 to TRBJ2-7, with D perhaps being TRBD1 or TRBD2 (6 bases each). The length of the CDR3 is 15 residues. Germline V lookup: CDR1 SQVTM, CDR2 ANQGSEA.

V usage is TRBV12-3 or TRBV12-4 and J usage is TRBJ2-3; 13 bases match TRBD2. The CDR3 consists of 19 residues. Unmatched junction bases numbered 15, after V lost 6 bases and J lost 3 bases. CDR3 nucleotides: TGTGCCAGCAGCCCCAGGGGGACTAGCGGGGAACTTATAACAGATACGCAGTATTTT. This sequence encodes CASSPRGTSGELITDTQYF.

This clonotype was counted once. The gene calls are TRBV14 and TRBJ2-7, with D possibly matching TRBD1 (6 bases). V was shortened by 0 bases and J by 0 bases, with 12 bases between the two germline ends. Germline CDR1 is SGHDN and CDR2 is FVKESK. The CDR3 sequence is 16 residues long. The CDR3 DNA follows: TGTGCCAGCAGCCAAGAGTTCCTAGGGGGCTCCTACGAGCAGTACTTC. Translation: CASSQEFLGGSYEQYF. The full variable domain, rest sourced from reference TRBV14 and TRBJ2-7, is EAGVTQFPSHSVIEKGQTVTLRCDPISGHDNLYWYRRVMGKEIKFLLHFVKESKQDESGMPNNRFLAERTGGTYSTLKVQPAELEDSGVYFCASSQEFLGGSYEQYFGPGTRLTVT.

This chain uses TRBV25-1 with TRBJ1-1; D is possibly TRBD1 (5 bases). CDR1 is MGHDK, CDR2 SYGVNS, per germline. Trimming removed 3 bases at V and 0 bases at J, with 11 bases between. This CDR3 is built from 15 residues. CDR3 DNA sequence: TGTGCCAGCAGTGAGACAGCTCTTATGAACACTGAAGCTTTCTTT. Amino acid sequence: CASSETALMNTEAFF.

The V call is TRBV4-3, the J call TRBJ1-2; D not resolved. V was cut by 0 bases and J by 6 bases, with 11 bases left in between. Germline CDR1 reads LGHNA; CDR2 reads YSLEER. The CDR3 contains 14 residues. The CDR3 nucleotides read TGCGCCAGCAGCCAAGACACGTATACGGATGGCTACACCTTC. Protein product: CASSQDTYTDGYTF.

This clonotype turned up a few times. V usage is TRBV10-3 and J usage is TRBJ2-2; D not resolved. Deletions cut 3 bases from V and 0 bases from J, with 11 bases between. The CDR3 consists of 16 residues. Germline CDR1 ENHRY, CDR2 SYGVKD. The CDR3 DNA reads TGTGCCATCAGTGACAGCAGGCCAACGAACACCGGGGAGCTGTTTTTT. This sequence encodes CAISDSRPTNTGELFF.

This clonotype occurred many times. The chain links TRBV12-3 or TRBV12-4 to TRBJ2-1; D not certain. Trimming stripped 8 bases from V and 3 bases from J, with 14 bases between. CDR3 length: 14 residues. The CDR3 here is CASGDRARYNEQFF. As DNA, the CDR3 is TGTGCCAGCGGAGACCGGGCCCGCTACAATGAGCAGTTCTTC.

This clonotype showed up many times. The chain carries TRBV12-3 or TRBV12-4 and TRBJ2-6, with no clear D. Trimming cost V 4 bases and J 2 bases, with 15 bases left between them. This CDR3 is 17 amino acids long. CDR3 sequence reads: CASSSPTETAGANVLTF. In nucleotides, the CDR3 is TGTGCCAGCAGTTCCCCGACGGAGACCGCTGGGGCCAACGTCCTGACTTTC.

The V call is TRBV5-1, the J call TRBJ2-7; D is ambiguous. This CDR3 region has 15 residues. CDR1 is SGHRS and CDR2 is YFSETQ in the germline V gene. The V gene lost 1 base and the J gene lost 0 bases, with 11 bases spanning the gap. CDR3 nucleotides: TGCGCCAGCAGCTTGTGGCTGCAGAGCTCCTACGAGCAGTACTTC. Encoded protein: CASSLWLQSSYEQYF.

CDR3 amino acids: CASSLGRDIGNTEAFF. In DNA form, the CDR3 reads TGTGCCAGCAGCTTAGGCAGGGACATCGGGAACACTGAAGCTTTCTTT. The chain recombines TRBV7-9 with TRBJ1-1; D possibly corresponds to TRBD1 (6 bases). V lost 1 base and J lost 1, with 13 bases in between. This CDR3 spans 16 amino acids. The germline gives CDR1 SEHNR, CDR2 FQNEAQ (reference sequence).

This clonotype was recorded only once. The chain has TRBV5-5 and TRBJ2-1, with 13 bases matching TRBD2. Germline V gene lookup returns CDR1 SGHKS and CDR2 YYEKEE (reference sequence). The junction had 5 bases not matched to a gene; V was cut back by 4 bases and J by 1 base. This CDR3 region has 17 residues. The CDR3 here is CASSPLAGGLSYNEQFF. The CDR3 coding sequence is TGTGCCAGCAGCCCACTAGCGGGGGGGCTTTCCTACAATGAGCAGTTCTTC. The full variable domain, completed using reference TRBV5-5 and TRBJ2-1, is DAGVTQSPTHLIKTRGQQVTLRCSPISGHKSVSWYQQVLGQGPQFIFQYYEKEERGRGNFPDRFSARQFPNYSSELNVNALLLGDSALYLCASSPLAGGLSYNEQFFGPGTRLTVL.

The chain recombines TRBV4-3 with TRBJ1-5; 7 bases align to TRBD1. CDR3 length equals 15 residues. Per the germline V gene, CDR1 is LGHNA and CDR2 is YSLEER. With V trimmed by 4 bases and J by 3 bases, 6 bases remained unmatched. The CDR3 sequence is CASSRYRGSNQPQHF. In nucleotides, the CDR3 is TGCGCCAGCAGCCGTTACAGGGGATCCAATCAGCCCCAGCATTTT.

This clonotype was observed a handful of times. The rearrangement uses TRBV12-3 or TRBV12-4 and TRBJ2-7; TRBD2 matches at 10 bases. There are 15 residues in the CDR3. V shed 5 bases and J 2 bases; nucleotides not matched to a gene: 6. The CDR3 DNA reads TGTGCCAGCAGTAGTGCTAGCGGGGGACCCTACGAGCAGTACTTC. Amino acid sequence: CASSSASGGPYEQYF.

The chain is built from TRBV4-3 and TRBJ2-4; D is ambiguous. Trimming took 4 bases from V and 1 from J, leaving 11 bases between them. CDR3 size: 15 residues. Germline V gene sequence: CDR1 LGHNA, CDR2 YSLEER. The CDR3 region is CASSPTHQAKNIQYF. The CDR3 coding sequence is TGCGCCAGCAGCCCGACCCATCAGGCCAAAAACATTCAGTACTTC.